The 16 T cell receptor beta chains in this list originate from one sample, sequenced in a study of blood T cells in healthy people across ages. Through a sample-barcoded 5' primer and a J-beta primer mix, a second PCR was run for roughly 6 to 12 cycles. TCRdb redid the calling of the 5' RACE reads with MiXCR, one entry per CDR3 protein. The data contain fewer than 1,000,000 distinct CDR3 sequences, 40% to 50% of them singletons. The sequencing input was blood. Every receptor here comes from a man in his fifties or sixties in good health.

The chain carries TRBV7-2 and TRBJ2-5; D is uncertain. This CDR3 has 10 residues. Germline V CDR1 and CDR2: SGHTA, FQGNSA. Trimming pared 3 bases from V and 7 bases from J, leaving 3 bases between. CDR3 sequence reads: CASSFLTQYF. The CDR3 DNA follows: TGTGCCAGCAGCTTTTTGACCCAGTACTTC.

The rearrangement uses TRBV6-2 or TRBV6-3 and TRBJ2-7, with D uncertain. CDR1 MNHEY and CDR2 SVGEGT come from the germline V gene. The CDR3 runs 11 residues. Trimming left V 5 bases short and J 7 bases short, with 9 bases between. The CDR3 here is CASSTTSEQYF. For the CDR3, the DNA is TGTGCCAGCAGTACTACCAGTGAGCAGTACTTC.

The V gene is TRBV15, the J gene TRBJ2-7; 11 bases line up with TRBD1. The CDR3 extends over 16 amino acids. Germline CDR1 LNHNV, CDR2 YYDKDF (reference sequence). With V trimmed by 3 bases and J by 3 bases, 7 bases remained unmatched. The CDR3 loop reads CATSSRTGGLYYEQYF. The CDR3 DNA sequence: TGTGCCACCAGCAGCAGGACAGGGGGCCTATACTACGAGCAGTACTTC.

The CDR3 protein is CASSSRKASPLHF. The CDR3 DNA sequence: TGTGCCAGCAGCTCCCGGAAGGCATCACCCCTCCACTTT. The J gene is TRBJ1-6, the V gene TRBV7-2; unclear D gene. The CDR3 contains 13 residues. Germline V gene sequence: CDR1 SGHTA, CDR2 FQGNSA. Trimming cost V 4 bases and J 10 bases, with 11 bases left between them. Full variable domain (outside the CDR3, taken from reference TRBV7-2 and TRBJ1-6): GAGVSQSPSNKVTEKGKDVELRCDPISGHTALYWYRQSLGQGLEFLIYFQGNSAPDKSGLPSDRFSAERTGGSVSTLTIQRTQQEDSAVYLCASSSRKASPLHFGNGTRLTVT.

With regard to this clonotype: One base away lies a much larger clone, so this may be a sequencing read error. The genes are TRBV28 and TRBJ2-5, with 8 positions matching TRBD2. The CDR3 runs to 14 residues. Germline V CDR1 and CDR2: MDHEN, SYDVKM. Unmatched junction bases numbered 14, after V lost 6 bases and J lost 11 bases. The CDR3 loop is CASRGLVGVYEQYF. The CDR3 nucleotides read TGTGCCAGCAGGGGACTAGTCGGAGTCTATGAGCAGTACTTC.

The chain carries TRBV4-1 and TRBJ2-4; 9 nucleotides agree with TRBD2. With 1 base clipped from V and 3 bases from J, the junction kept 13 bases outside the gene matches. The CDR3 contains 19 residues. CDR1 is MGHRA, CDR2 YSYEKL, per germline. The CDR3 region is CASSQVFLGTSRNKNIQYF. The CDR3 DNA follows: TGCGCCAGCAGCCAAGTGTTCTTGGGGACTAGCAGGAACAAAAACATTCAGTACTTC.

The rearrangement joins TRBV27 to TRBJ1-2; 7 bases map to TRBD1. Looked up from germline, CDR1 is MNHEY and CDR2 is SMNVEV (reference sequence). V was clipped by 7 bases and J by 5 bases; unmatched bases: 16. CDR3 length: 16 amino acids. CDR3 sequence: CASTSFIRGFWYGYTF. The DNA of the CDR3 is TGTGCCAGCACCAGTTTCATCAGGGGGTTTTGGTATGGCTACACCTTC.

The chain is built from TRBV28 and TRBJ2-5, with D possibly being TRBD1 or TRBD2 (5 bases each). CDR3 size: 16 residues. Trimming left V 6 bases short and J 5 bases short, with 22 bases between. The germline V gene has CDR1 MDHEN and CDR2 SYDVKM. The DNA for the CDR3 is TGTGCCAGCAGCCCTATTGGGGCCGCGGGCGGGGAGACCCAGTACTTC. As protein: CASSPIGAAGGETQYF.

The CDR3 here is CSDAELSSYEQYF. CDR3 bases: TGCAGTGACGCGGAATTGAGCTCCTACGAGCAGTACTTC. The chain combines TRBV20-1 with TRBJ2-7; D call uncertain. The germline V and J ends were trimmed by 7 bases and 0 bases, with 13 bases remaining between them. This CDR3 spans 13 amino acids. Looked up from germline, CDR1 is DFQATT and CDR2 is SNEGSKA (reference sequence).

This clonotype was picked up a small number of times. The rearrangement links TRBV11-2 to TRBJ2-7; TRBD1 aligns across 7 bases. Trimming at V came to 1 base and at J to 4 bases, leaving 7 bases not matched to a gene. The CDR3 covers 15 residues. Per germline, CDR1 SGHAT and CDR2 FQNNGV. CDR3 amino acids: CASSLGGDRAYEQYF. The CDR3 DNA reads as TGTGCCAGCAGCTTAGGGGGTGACAGGGCGTACGAGCAGTACTTC.

This clonotype is a singleton in its sample. The J gene is TRBJ2-1, the V gene TRBV20-1; 7 bases line up with TRBD2. The J call is uncertain, as TRBJ2-7 better fits the DNA end. In germline, CDR1 is DFQATT, CDR2 SNEGSKA (reference sequence). The CDR3 totals 14 residues. For the CDR3, the DNA is TGCAGTGCCAGCGGGGACCACTCCTACAATGAGCAGTACTTC. Its protein product is CSASGDHSYNEQYF.

The sample holds many counts of this clonotype. A junction end diverges from the germline sequence, so it may reflect a read error. The chain recombines TRBV20-1 with TRBJ2-1; 10 nucleotides match TRBD2. Looked up from germline, CDR1 is DFQATT and CDR2 is SNEGSKA (reference sequence). This CDR3 has 15 residues. This CDR3 is CSATLAGGSDNEQFF. CDR3 in DNA: TGCAGTGCAACCTTAGCGGGGGGCTCCGACAATGAGCAGTTCTTC.

V and J are TRBV20-1 and TRBJ2-5; D possibly matches TRBD1 or TRBD2 (6 bases each). The CDR3 runs to 14 residues. Germline V lookup: CDR1 DFQATT, CDR2 SNEGSKA (reference sequence). Trimming left V 4 bases short and J 1 base short, with 13 bases between. CDR3: CSAMKPGAQETQYF. The DNA of the CDR3 is TGCAGTGCTATGAAGCCGGGGGCCCAAGAGACCCAGTACTTC.

This clonotype was observed a few times. In nucleotides, the CDR3 is TGTGCCAGCAGCTTAATTCTGATTAGCGGCGACAATGAGCAGTTCTTC. As protein: CASSLILISGDNEQFF. The J gene is TRBJ2-1, the V gene TRBV7-8; possibly TRBD2 for D (6 bases). The germline V gene encodes CDR1 SGHVS and CDR2 FQNEAQ. The CDR3 runs 16 residues. V lost 2 bases and J 5 bases, leaving 16 bases between the germline ends.

This chain joins TRBV12-3 or TRBV12-4 and TRBJ2-5; 10 nucleotides align to TRBD1. CDR3 size: 13 residues. The trim removed 6 bases at V and 6 bases at J, leaving 4 bases unmatched. In DNA, the CDR3 is TGTGCCAGCAGACGACAGGGGGCGAAGACCCAGTACTTC. Translation: CASRRQGAKTQYF.

This clonotype was found a few times. The chain recombines TRBV30 with TRBJ1-1; D call uncertain. V was shortened by 3 bases and J by 0 bases, with 14 bases between the two germline ends. The CDR3 runs 15 residues. The V gene's germline CDR1 is GTSNPN and CDR2 SVGIG (reference sequence). The CDR3 DNA reads as TGTGCCTGGAGGGCCCCCCGGGGTGTGAACACTGAAGCTTTCTTT. The encoded protein is CAWRAPRGVNTEAFF. Filled out from reference TRBV30 and TRBJ1-1, the complete variable domain reads SQTIHQWPATLVQPVGSPLSLECTVEGTSNPNLYWYRQAAGRGLQLLFYSVGIGQISSEVPQNLSASRPQDRQFILSSKKLLLSDSGFYLCAWRAPRGVNTEAFFGQGTRLTVV.